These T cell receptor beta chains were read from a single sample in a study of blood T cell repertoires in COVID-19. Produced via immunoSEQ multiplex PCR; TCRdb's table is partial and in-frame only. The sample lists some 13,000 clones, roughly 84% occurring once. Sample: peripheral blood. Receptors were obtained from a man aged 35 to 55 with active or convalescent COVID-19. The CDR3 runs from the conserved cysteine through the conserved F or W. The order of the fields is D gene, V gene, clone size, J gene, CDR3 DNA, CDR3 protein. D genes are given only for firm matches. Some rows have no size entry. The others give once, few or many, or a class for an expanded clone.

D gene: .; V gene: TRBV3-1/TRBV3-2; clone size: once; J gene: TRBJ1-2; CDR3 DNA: TGTGCCAGCAGCCTCGGTGCTGGGGGCGACTATGGCTACACCTTC; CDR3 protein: CASSLGAGGDYGYTF
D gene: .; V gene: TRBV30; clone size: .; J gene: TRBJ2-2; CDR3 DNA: TGTGCCCGAGATAGAGGCACCGGGGAGCTGTTTTTT; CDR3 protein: CARDRGTGELFF
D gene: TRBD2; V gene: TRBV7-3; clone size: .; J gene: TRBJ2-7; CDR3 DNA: TGTGCCAGCAGCCCCGGGGGGGTAGGCTACGAGCAGTACTTC; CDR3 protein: CASSPGGVGYEQYF
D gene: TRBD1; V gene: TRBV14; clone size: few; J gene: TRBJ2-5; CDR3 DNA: TGTGCCAGCAGCCTGACAGGGGCGCAAGAGACCCAGTACTTC; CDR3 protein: CASSLTGAQETQYF
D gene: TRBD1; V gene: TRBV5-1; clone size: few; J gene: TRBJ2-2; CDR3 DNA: TGCGCCAGCAGCTTGTCCCACGGGACAGTTTCTTACGGGGAGCTGTTTTTT; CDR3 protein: CASSLSHGTVSYGELFF
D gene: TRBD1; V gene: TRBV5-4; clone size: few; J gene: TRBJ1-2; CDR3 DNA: TGTGCCAGCAGCCCCGCAGGGGGCGTTACTGGCTACACCTTC; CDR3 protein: CASSPAGGVTGYTF
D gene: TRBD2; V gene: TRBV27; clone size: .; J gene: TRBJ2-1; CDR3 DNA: TGTGCCAGCATGGGCGGGAGCTCCTACAATGAGCAGTTCTTC; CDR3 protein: CASMGGSSYNEQFF
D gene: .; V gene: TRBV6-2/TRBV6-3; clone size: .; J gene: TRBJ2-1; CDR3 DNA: TGTGCCAGCAGTTACCGTCTAGCGATGGACAATGAGCAGTTCTTC; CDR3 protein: CASSYRLAMDNEQFF
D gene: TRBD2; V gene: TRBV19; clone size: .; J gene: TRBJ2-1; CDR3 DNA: TGTGCCAGTAAGACTAGCGGGGGGAATGAGCAGTTCTTC; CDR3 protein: CASKTSGGNEQFF
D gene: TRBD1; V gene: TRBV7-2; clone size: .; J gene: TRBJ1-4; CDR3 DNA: TGTGCCAGCACAGGGGGTGCAGGGGGGACAACTAATGAAAAACTGTTTTTT; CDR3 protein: CASTGGAGGTTNEKLFF
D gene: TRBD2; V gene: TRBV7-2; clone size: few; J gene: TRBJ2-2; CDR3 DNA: TGTGCCAGCAGCCAACAAGGACTAGTTTCCGGGGAGCTGTTTTTT; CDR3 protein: CASSQQGLVSGELFF
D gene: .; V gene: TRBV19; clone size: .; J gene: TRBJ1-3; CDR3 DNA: TGTGCCAGTAGTATAGATCACAGTTACTCTGGAAACACCATATATTTT; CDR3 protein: CASSIDHSYSGNTIYF
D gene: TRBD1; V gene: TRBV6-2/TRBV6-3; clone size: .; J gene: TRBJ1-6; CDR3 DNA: TGTGCCAGCAGTTACTCGACGGGACAGGTATCACCCCTCCACTTT; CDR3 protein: CASSYSTGQVSPLHF
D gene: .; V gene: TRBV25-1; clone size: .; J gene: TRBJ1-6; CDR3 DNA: TGTGCCAGCAGTGAATACAGGGATAATTCACCCCTCCACTTT; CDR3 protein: CASSEYRDNSPLHF
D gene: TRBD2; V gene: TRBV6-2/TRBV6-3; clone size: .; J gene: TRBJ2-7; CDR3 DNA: TGTGCCAGCAGTTACAGGACTAGCGGGATCTACGAGCAGTACTTC; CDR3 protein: CASSYRTSGIYEQYF
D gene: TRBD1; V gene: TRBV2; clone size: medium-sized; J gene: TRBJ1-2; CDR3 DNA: TGTGCCAGCAGTGGGACTCGACAGGGTTCGGACTATGGCTACACCTTC; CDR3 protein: CASSGTRQGSDYGYTF
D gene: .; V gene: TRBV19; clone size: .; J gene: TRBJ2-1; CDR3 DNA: TGTGCCAGTACAGGATCGAATACCCTCAATGAGCAGTTCTTC; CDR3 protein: CASTGSNTLNEQFF
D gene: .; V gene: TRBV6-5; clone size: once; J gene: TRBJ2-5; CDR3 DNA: TGTGCCAGCAGTAACACACTCGGGGGTGGAGAGACCCAGTACTTC; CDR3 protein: CASSNTLGGGETQYF
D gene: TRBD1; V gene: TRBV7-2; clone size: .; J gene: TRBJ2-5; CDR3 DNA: TGTGCCAGCAGCAGGGGACAGCAAGAGACCCAGTACTTC; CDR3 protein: CASSRGQQETQYF
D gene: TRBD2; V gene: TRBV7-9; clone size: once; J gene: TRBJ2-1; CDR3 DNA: TGTGCCAGCAACGGCCGGGAGCGGGGCAATGAGCAGTTCTTC; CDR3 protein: CASNGRERGNEQFF
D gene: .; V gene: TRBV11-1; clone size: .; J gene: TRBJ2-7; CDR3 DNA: TGTGCCAGCAGCTTACGTCCAGGTCCCTACGAGCAGTACTTC; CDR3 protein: CASSLRPGPYEQYF
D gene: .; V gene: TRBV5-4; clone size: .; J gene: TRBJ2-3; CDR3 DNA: TGTGCCAGCAGCTCGGGACTTATTAGCACAGATACGCAGTATTTT; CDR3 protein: CASSSGLISTDTQYF
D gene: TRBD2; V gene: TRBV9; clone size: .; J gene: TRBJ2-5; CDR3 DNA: TGTGCCAGCAGCGTAGAAGCGGGGCCACGGGAAACCCAGTACTTC; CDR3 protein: CASSVEAGPRETQYF
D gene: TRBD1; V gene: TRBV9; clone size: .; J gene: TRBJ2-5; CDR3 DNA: TGTGCCAGCAGCGTAAGGCCAGGGGGCTCGGGAGAGACCCAGTACTTC; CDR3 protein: CASSVRPGGSGETQYF
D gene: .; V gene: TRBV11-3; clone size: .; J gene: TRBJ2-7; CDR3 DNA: TGTGCCAGCAGCCTAGGAGGAGCCCCCTACGAGCAGTACTTC; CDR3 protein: CASSLGGAPYEQYF
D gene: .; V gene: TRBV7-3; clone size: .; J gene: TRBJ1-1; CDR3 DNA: TGTGCCAGCAGCCTCCGGGGGGACACTGAAGCTTTCTTT; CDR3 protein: CASSLRGDTEAFF
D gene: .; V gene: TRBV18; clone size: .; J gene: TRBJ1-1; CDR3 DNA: TGTGCCAGCACGGACGGGGGGAACACTGAAGCTTTCTTT; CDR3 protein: CASTDGGNTEAFF
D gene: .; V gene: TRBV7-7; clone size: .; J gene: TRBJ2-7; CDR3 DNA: TGTGCTAGCAGCCCAACCGTAGGGGACATGGACGAGCAGTACTTC; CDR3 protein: CASSPTVGDMDEQYF
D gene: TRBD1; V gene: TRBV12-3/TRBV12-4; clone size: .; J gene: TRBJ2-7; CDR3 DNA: TGTGCCAGCAGCCGGGACAGAGTCTACGAGCAGTACTTC; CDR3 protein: CASSRDRVYEQYF
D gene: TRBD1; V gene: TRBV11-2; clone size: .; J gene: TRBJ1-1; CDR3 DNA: TGTGCCAGCAGCCCGCTTCGGACAGGTCTAAACACTGAAGCTTTCTTT; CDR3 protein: CASSPLRTGLNTEAFF
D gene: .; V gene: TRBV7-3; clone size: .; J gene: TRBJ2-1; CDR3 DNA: TGTGCCAGCAGCTTAATGGCGGGGGCTGTCAATGAGCAGTTCTTC; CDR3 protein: CASSLMAGAVNEQFF
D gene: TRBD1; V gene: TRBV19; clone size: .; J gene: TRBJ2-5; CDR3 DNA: TGTGCCAGTAGTATAGGGCAGGGGGCCGAGACCCAGTACTTC; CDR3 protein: CASSIGQGAETQYF
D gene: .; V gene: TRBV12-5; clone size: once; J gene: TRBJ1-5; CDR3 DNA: TGTGCTAGTGGTTTGGACCGAGACCTCAGGCGTGATAGCAATCAGCCCCAGCATTTT; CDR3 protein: CASGLDRDLRRDSNQPQHF
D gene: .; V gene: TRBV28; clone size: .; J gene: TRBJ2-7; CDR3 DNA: TGTGCCAGCAGTTTAAGAGGCTACGAGCAGTACTTC; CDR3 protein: CASSLRGYEQYF
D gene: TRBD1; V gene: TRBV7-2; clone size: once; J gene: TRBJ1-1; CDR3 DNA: TGTGCCAGCAGTCTCGGACAGGGGTTTGAAGCTTTCTTT; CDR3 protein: CASSLGQGFEAFF
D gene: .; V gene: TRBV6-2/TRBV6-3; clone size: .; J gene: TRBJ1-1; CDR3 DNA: TGTGCCAGCAGCTTAGAGCGGACTGAAGCTTTCTTT; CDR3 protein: CASSLERTEAFF
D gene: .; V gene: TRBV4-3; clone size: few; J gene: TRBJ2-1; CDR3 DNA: TGCGCCAGCAGCCAAGATTTCAGCGGGCACAACCCCATATGGAATGAGCAGTTCTTC; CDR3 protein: CASSQDFSGHNPIWNEQFF
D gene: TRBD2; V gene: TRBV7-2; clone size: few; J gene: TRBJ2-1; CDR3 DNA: TGTGCCATCACCTTAGCGACTAGCGGGAGTTTTCATGAGCAGTTCTTC; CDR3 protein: CAITLATSGSFHEQFF
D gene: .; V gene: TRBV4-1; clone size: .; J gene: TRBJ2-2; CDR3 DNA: TGCGCCAGCACTCTCGGTGGGGGGAAACACACCGGGGAGCTGTTTTTT; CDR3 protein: CASTLGGGKHTGELFF
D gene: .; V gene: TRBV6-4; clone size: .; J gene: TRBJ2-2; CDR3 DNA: TGTGCCAGCAGTGCGGCGAACACCGGGGAGCTGTTTTTT; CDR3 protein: CASSAANTGELFF
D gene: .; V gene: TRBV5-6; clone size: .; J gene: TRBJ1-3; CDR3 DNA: TGTGCCAGCAGCTTGGACAGTGGGTTCTCTGGAAACACCATATATTTT; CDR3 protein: CASSLDSGFSGNTIYF
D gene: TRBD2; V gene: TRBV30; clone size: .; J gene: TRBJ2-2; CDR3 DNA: TGTGCCTGGAGGGGACTAGCGGGGATTACCGGGGAGCTGTTTTTT; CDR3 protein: CAWRGLAGITGELFF
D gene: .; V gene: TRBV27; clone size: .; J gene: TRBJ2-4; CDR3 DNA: TGTGCCAGCAGTTTAACTGGACTCCCCGGGATTCAGTACTTC; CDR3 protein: CASSLTGLPGIQYF
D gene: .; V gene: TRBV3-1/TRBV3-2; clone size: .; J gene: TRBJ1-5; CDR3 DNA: TGTGCCAGCAGCCAAGGGACAGAATATAGCAATCAGCCCCAGCATTTT; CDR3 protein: CASSQGTEYSNQPQHF
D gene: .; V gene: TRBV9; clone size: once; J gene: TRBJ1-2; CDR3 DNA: TGTGCCAGCAGCGTAGCTACGGGAGGTCATGGCTACACCTTC; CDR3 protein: CASSVATGGHGYTF
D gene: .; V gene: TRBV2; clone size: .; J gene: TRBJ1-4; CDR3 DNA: TGTGCCAGCAGTGAGGGCGCGCCTGCCGAAAAACTGTTTTTT; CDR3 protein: CASSEGAPAEKLFF
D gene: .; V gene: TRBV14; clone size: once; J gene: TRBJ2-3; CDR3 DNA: TGTGCCAGCAGCCAAGATAGGGGTCAGGCAGATACGCAGTATTTT; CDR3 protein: CASSQDRGQADTQYF
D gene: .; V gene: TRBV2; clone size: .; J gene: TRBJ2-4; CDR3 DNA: TGTGCCAGCAGTGAAACTGGGGCAGTAGAAGTCAAAAACATTCAGTACTTC; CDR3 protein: CASSETGAVEVKNIQYF
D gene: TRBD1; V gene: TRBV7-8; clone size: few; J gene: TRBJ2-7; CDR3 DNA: TGTGCCAGCAGCTTATACGGACAGGGGCCCTCCTACGAGCAGTACTTC; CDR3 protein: CASSLYGQGPSYEQYF
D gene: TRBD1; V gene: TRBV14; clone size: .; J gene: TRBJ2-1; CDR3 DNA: TGTGCCAGCAGCCTGACAGGGGTAGAGCAGTTCTTC; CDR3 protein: CASSLTGVEQFF
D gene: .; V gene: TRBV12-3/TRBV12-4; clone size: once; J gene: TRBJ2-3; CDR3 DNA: TGTGCCAGCAGTTTCCTCACAGATACGCAGTATTTT; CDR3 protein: CASSFLTDTQYF
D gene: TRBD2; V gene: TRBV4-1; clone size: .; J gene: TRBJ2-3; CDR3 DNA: TGCGCCAGCAGCCAAGGTCGTGGGAGGGCCACAGATACGCAGTATTTT; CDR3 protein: CASSQGRGRATDTQYF
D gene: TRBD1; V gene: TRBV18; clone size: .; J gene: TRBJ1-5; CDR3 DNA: TGTGCCAGCTCACCCGGACAGGGTTGGGAGCCCCAGCATTTT; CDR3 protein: CASSPGQGWEPQHF
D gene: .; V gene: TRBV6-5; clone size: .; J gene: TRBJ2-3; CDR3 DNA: TGTGCCAGCTGCGGACAGATGGGCACAGATACGCAGTATTTT; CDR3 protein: CASCGQMGTDTQYF